This T cell receptor beta chain derives from a study of tumor-infiltrating lymphocytes in glioblastoma multiforme. TCR beta libraries were built from RNA through three nested multiplex PCR rounds using modified ARM-PCR. TCRdb re-derived calls from the multiplex PCR reads in MiXCR, one entry per CDR3 protein. The table includes about 8,400 distinct CDR3 sequences, over 60% detected once. The CDR3 is 14 residues long. Germline trimming cut 3 bases from V and 6 bases from J; bases unmatched to any gene: 1. Sequenced material: brain tumor tissue. The sequence derives from a male donor with glioblastoma. The rearrangement links TRBV12-3 or TRBV12-4 to TRBJ2-1; 11 positions agree with TRBD2. CDR3 nucleotides: TGTGCCAGCAGTTTTCTAGCGGGAGGCAATGAGCAGTTCTTC. Translated, it gives CASSFLAGGNEQFF.